This TCR beta chain was documented in a study of T cells after posttransplantation cyclophosphamide. Sampled 1 year posttransplant, controls received myeloablative marrow transplants, methotrexate and a calcineurin inhibitor. General observations from the study: Tissue-infiltrating T cells from skin or gut overlapped little with blood T cells. Donor-recipient repertoire similarity was low at 1-2 months, rising over year one.

V lost 0 bases, J lost 2 bases, and 9 bases lay in between. The CDR3 is 15 residues long. Looked up from germline, CDR1 is SGHRS and CDR2 is YFSETQ. In its sample, this clone was seen once. Its target is unknown. Sequenced by immunoSEQ multiplex PCR; TCRdb stores in-frame clones only, minus some. In the table there are around 16,000 clones, 84% of which are singletons. The origin of this receptor is a male patient aged 18-29 years who received an allogeneic stem cell transplant from a related donor, was CMV-positive, and had no GVHD. The T cells may partly be graft donor cells. Here the sequenced sample was PBMCs, taken 350 to 400 days after allogeneic stem cell transplant with calcineurin inhibitor and methotrexate. This rearrangement joins TRBV5-1 to TRBJ2-4, with TRBD1 as a possible D gene (6 bases). The chain's CDR3 is CASSLAGATKNIQYF. For the CDR3, the DNA is TGCGCCAGCAGCTTGGCAGGGGCGACCAAAAACATTCAGTACTTC.